Listed below are T cell receptor beta chains from one sample, sequenced in a study of shared clonotypes between healthy human individuals. The table came from immunoSEQ multiplex PCR; TCRdb's copy has only in-frame clones and leaves some out. The sample records roughly 1,500,000 clones, about 98.5% being singletons. Sample: naive CD4+ T cells sorted from blood. These receptors were obtained from a man aged 25-45 years in good health. Both conserved end residues are part of each CDR3. Each record gives: V gene, J gene, D gene, clone size, CDR3 protein, CDR3 DNA. A D gene is named only where the DNA matches it firmly. A row's size may be missing; if present it is once, few, many or a size class.

v_call: TRBV10-3; j_call: TRBJ2-2; d_call: .; clone_size: .; cdr3_aa: CAISGLANTGELFF; cdr3_nt: TGTGCCATCAGTGGGCTAGCGAACACCGGGGAGCTGTTTTTT
v_call: TRBV5-1; j_call: TRBJ2-1; d_call: .; clone_size: .; cdr3_aa: CASSFRDTYNEQFF; cdr3_nt: TGCGCCAGCAGCTTCCGGGACACCTACAATGAGCAGTTCTTC
v_call: TRBV5-1; j_call: TRBJ2-5; d_call: TRBD1; clone_size: .; cdr3_aa: CASSPGQGRETQYF; cdr3_nt: TGCGCCAGCAGCCCGGGACAGGGACGGGAGACCCAGTACTTC
v_call: TRBV7-6; j_call: TRBJ2-7; d_call: .; clone_size: .; cdr3_aa: CASSFGDFYEQYF; cdr3_nt: TGTGCCAGCAGCTTCGGGGACTTCTACGAGCAGTACTTC
v_call: TRBV27; j_call: TRBJ2-5; d_call: .; clone_size: .; cdr3_aa: CASSLSRGRSRLVKETQYF; cdr3_nt: TGTGCCAGCAGTTTATCGAGGGGACGGAGCCGGCTTGTGAAAGAGACCCAGTACTTC
v_call: TRBV5-5; j_call: TRBJ1-2; d_call: .; clone_size: once; cdr3_aa: CASSLWSPKTHGYTF; cdr3_nt: TGTGCCAGCAGCTTGTGGTCCCCCAAGACTCATGGCTACACCTTC
v_call: TRBV9; j_call: TRBJ1-2; d_call: .; clone_size: .; cdr3_aa: CASSVEVDYGYTF; cdr3_nt: TGTGCCAGCAGCGTAGAGGTGGACTATGGCTACACCTTC
v_call: TRBV19; j_call: TRBJ1-5; d_call: TRBD1; clone_size: .; cdr3_aa: CASMGRGRHQPQHF; cdr3_nt: TGTGCCAGTATGGGCAGGGGGCGGCATCAGCCCCAGCATTTT
v_call: TRBV18; j_call: TRBJ2-7; d_call: TRBD1; clone_size: .; cdr3_aa: CASSPPQGVPYEQYF; cdr3_nt: TGTGCCAGCTCACCACCACAGGGGGTCCCCTACGAGCAGTACTTC
v_call: TRBV18; j_call: TRBJ2-3; d_call: TRBD1; clone_size: .; cdr3_aa: CASSRDRGVGDTQYF; cdr3_nt: TGTGCCAGCTCACGGGACAGGGGAGTGGGAGATACGCAGTATTTT
v_call: TRBV7-2; j_call: TRBJ1-1; d_call: .; clone_size: once; cdr3_aa: CASSFRQALNTEAFF; cdr3_nt: TGTGCCAGCAGCTTTAGACAGGCCCTAAACACTGAAGCTTTCTTT
v_call: TRBV5-8; j_call: TRBJ2-6; d_call: .; clone_size: .; cdr3_aa: CASSLVGSSSGANVLTF; cdr3_nt: TGTGCCAGCAGCTTGGTGGGTTCCAGCTCTGGGGCCAACGTCCTGACTTTC
v_call: TRBV6-6; j_call: TRBJ1-2; d_call: .; clone_size: .; cdr3_aa: CASSNTMSGYGYTF; cdr3_nt: TGTGCCAGCAGTAACACAATGAGCGGCTATGGCTACACCTTC
v_call: TRBV7-2; j_call: TRBJ1-1; d_call: TRBD1; clone_size: once; cdr3_aa: CASKKGQGSTEAFF; cdr3_nt: TGTGCCAGCAAGAAGGGACAGGGAAGCACTGAAGCTTTCTTT
v_call: TRBV27; j_call: TRBJ2-7; d_call: .; clone_size: once; cdr3_aa: CASSLLGVGNYEQYF; cdr3_nt: TGTGCCAGCAGTTTATTAGGTGTGGGGAACTACGAGCAGTACTTC
v_call: TRBV28; j_call: TRBJ2-7; d_call: .; clone_size: .; cdr3_aa: CASSRPLYEQYF; cdr3_nt: TGTGCCAGCAGCCGCCCCCTCTACGAGCAGTACTTC
v_call: TRBV30; j_call: TRBJ2-7; d_call: .; clone_size: .; cdr3_aa: CAWRPGLSYEQYF; cdr3_nt: TGTGCCTGGAGGCCGGGACTCTCCTACGAGCAGTACTTC
v_call: TRBV18; j_call: TRBJ2-5; d_call: .; clone_size: .; cdr3_aa: CASSPLGGLETQYF; cdr3_nt: TGTGCCAGCTCACCACTTGGGGGTCTAGAGACCCAGTACTTC
v_call: TRBV5-1; j_call: TRBJ1-1; d_call: .; clone_size: once; cdr3_aa: CASSPSGFDSTEAFF; cdr3_nt: TGCGCCAGCAGCCCCTCAGGGTTCGATAGCACTGAAGCTTTCTTT
v_call: TRBV18; j_call: TRBJ2-5; d_call: TRBD1; clone_size: .; cdr3_aa: CASSPRDRSVETQYF; cdr3_nt: TGTGCCAGCTCACCACGGGACAGATCAGTCGAGACCCAGTACTTC
v_call: TRBV12-5; j_call: TRBJ2-6; d_call: .; clone_size: .; cdr3_aa: CASATSGANVLTF; cdr3_nt: TGTGCTAGTGCAACATCTGGGGCCAACGTCCTGACTTTC
v_call: TRBV6-5; j_call: TRBJ2-7; d_call: .; clone_size: .; cdr3_aa: CASSYGMISYEQYF; cdr3_nt: TGTGCCAGCAGTTATGGAATGATCTCCTACGAGCAGTACTTC
v_call: TRBV9; j_call: TRBJ2-1; d_call: .; clone_size: .; cdr3_aa: CASSDTPGPRRNEQFF; cdr3_nt: TGTGCCAGCAGCGATACTCCGGGACCACGTCGCAATGAGCAGTTCTTC
v_call: TRBV18; j_call: TRBJ1-1; d_call: .; clone_size: .; cdr3_aa: CASSPDLGDEAFF; cdr3_nt: TGTGCCAGCTCCCCCGATCTCGGGGATGAAGCTTTCTTT
v_call: TRBV11-2; j_call: TRBJ2-2; d_call: TRBD1; clone_size: .; cdr3_aa: CASSLIQGALAGELFF; cdr3_nt: TGTGCCAGCAGCTTGATACAGGGGGCATTAGCCGGGGAGCTGTTTTTT
v_call: TRBV6-1; j_call: TRBJ1-2; d_call: .; clone_size: .; cdr3_aa: CASSGLSNYGYTF; cdr3_nt: TGTGCCAGCAGTGGCCTCTCTAACTATGGCTACACCTTC
v_call: TRBV9; j_call: TRBJ2-1; d_call: TRBD2; clone_size: .; cdr3_aa: CASSVTSGRVGTEQFF; cdr3_nt: TGTGCCAGCAGCGTTACTAGCGGGAGGGTTGGAACTGAGCAGTTCTTC
v_call: TRBV18; j_call: TRBJ1-3; d_call: .; clone_size: .; cdr3_aa: CASSPPGRSGNTIYF; cdr3_nt: TGTGCCAGCTCACCACCAGGCAGGTCTGGAAACACCATATATTTT
v_call: TRBV10-2; j_call: TRBJ1-3; d_call: .; clone_size: .; cdr3_aa: CASSESSGNTIYF; cdr3_nt: TGCGCCAGCAGTGAAAGCTCTGGAAACACCATATATTTT
v_call: TRBV7-9; j_call: TRBJ2-1; d_call: TRBD2; clone_size: .; cdr3_aa: CASSPGTSGRASYNEQFF; cdr3_nt: TGTGCCAGCAGCCCGGGGACTAGCGGGAGGGCGTCCTACAATGAGCAGTTCTTC
v_call: TRBV19; j_call: TRBJ2-7; d_call: .; clone_size: .; cdr3_aa: CASTIGASSYEQYF; cdr3_nt: TGTGCCAGTACCATCGGGGCGAGCTCCTACGAGCAGTACTTC
v_call: TRBV2; j_call: TRBJ2-2; d_call: .; clone_size: .; cdr3_aa: CASSPGQGRSGELFF; cdr3_nt: TGTGCCAGCAGTCCCGGCCAGGGACGGAGCGGGGAGCTGTTTTTT
v_call: TRBV4-1; j_call: TRBJ2-7; d_call: TRBD2; clone_size: .; cdr3_aa: CASSAPSGRSEQYF; cdr3_nt: TGCGCCAGCAGCGCTCCTAGCGGGAGAAGCGAGCAGTACTTC
v_call: TRBV18; j_call: TRBJ1-1; d_call: .; clone_size: .; cdr3_aa: CASSPLDRPVTEAFF; cdr3_nt: TGTGCCAGCTCACCACTAGACAGGCCTGTCACTGAAGCTTTCTTT
v_call: TRBV11-3; j_call: TRBJ2-5; d_call: TRBD2; clone_size: .; cdr3_aa: CASSVSGTETQYF; cdr3_nt: TGTGCCAGCAGCGTTAGCGGGACAGAGACCCAGTACTTC
v_call: TRBV5-4; j_call: TRBJ2-1; d_call: .; clone_size: .; cdr3_aa: CASSFGRTLRDEQFF; cdr3_nt: TGTGCCAGCAGCTTCGGTCGCACCCTGAGGGATGAGCAGTTCTTC
v_call: TRBV7-8; j_call: TRBJ2-3; d_call: TRBD2; clone_size: .; cdr3_aa: CASSFPPGLASSTDTQYF; cdr3_nt: TGTGCCAGCAGCTTCCCCCCGGGACTAGCGTCTAGCACAGATACGCAGTATTTT
v_call: TRBV5-1; j_call: TRBJ2-4; d_call: .; clone_size: .; cdr3_aa: CASSLAVGAKNIQYF; cdr3_nt: TGCGCCAGCAGCTTGGCGGTCGGAGCCAAAAACATTCAGTACTTC
v_call: TRBV7-8; j_call: TRBJ1-1; d_call: TRBD1; clone_size: .; cdr3_aa: CASSLRAGTGAANTEAFF; cdr3_nt: TGTGCCAGCAGTTTAAGAGCCGGGACAGGGGCTGCTAACACTGAAGCTTTCTTT
v_call: TRBV18; j_call: TRBJ2-7; d_call: .; clone_size: .; cdr3_aa: CASSPPVSAHYEQYF; cdr3_nt: TGTGCCAGCTCACCACCGGTATCGGCTCACTACGAGCAGTACTTC
v_call: TRBV7-3; j_call: TRBJ2-3; d_call: .; clone_size: .; cdr3_aa: CASSLTGPSTDTQYF; cdr3_nt: TGTGCCAGCAGCTTAACAGGGCCATCCACAGATACGCAGTATTTT
v_call: TRBV10-3; j_call: TRBJ2-3; d_call: .; clone_size: .; cdr3_aa: CAISENSVTGDTQYF; cdr3_nt: TGTGCCATCAGTGAAAACAGTGTCACGGGGGATACGCAGTATTTT
v_call: TRBV9; j_call: TRBJ1-2; d_call: .; clone_size: once; cdr3_aa: CASSVGQLYGYTF; cdr3_nt: TGTGCCAGCAGCGTAGGGCAGCTCTATGGCTACACCTTC
v_call: TRBV9; j_call: TRBJ2-7; d_call: TRBD2; clone_size: .; cdr3_aa: CASRVDAGGPGEQYF; cdr3_nt: TGTGCCAGCAGGGTGGACGCGGGAGGGCCGGGAGAGCAGTACTTC
v_call: TRBV28; j_call: TRBJ1-1; d_call: .; clone_size: .; cdr3_aa: CASSTPTRMNTEAFF; cdr3_nt: TGTGCCAGCAGTACCCCGACACGGATGAACACTGAAGCTTTCTTT
v_call: TRBV6-6; j_call: TRBJ2-5; d_call: TRBD2; clone_size: .; cdr3_aa: CASSYYRGGEETQYF; cdr3_nt: TGTGCCAGCAGTTACTACCGGGGAGGGGAAGAGACCCAGTACTTC